One sample yielded the 29 T cell receptor beta chains listed below, sequenced in a study of T cells in Graves' hyperthyroidism and ophthalmopathy. Amplification yielded TCR beta CDR3 regions, with RNA transcripts as the source. HTBI primers drove first-round RT-PCR of the TCR CDR3. One entry per CDR3 protein, called by TCRdb with MiXCR from the multiplex PCR reads. The table has about half a million distinct CDR3 sequences, around 15% seen once. The sample taken for sequencing was blood. All receptors derive from a woman in her twenties or thirties with Graves' ophthalmopathy.

This CDR3 is CASSVGQRPYEQYF. The CDR3 region has the DNA TGTGCCAGCAGCGTAGGACAGCGACCCTACGAGCAGTACTTC. The chain couples TRBV9 to TRBJ2-7; weak D call: TRBD1 (5 bases). Germline V gene sequence: CDR1 SGDLS, CDR2 YYNGEE. The CDR3 has 14 residues. V gave up 0 bases and J gave up 2 bases, with 9 bases separating them.

This clonotype was counted between two and nine times. This rearrangement joins TRBV24-1 to TRBJ2-2, with D unclear. Germline loops: CDR1 KGHDR, CDR2 SFDVKD. The ends were cut back, 3 bases at V and 1 base at J, with 8 bases in the middle. This CDR3 spans 15 amino acids. The DNA for the CDR3 is TGTGCCACCAGTGATAGAAGTGGGAACACCGGGGAGCTGTTTTTT. Its translation: CATSDRSGNTGELFF.

This clonotype was observed at least ten times. The gene calls are TRBV20-1 and TRBJ2-3, with 10 nucleotides matching TRBD2. The CDR3 runs 15 residues. Germline assignment: CDR1 DFQATT and CDR2 SNEGSKA (reference sequence). With V trimmed by 3 bases and J by 2 bases, 5 bases remained unmatched. CDR3 region: CSARASGSNTDTQYF. In DNA, the CDR3 is TGCAGTGCTAGGGCTAGCGGGAGTAACACAGATACGCAGTATTTT.

This clonotype was seen many times. V usage is TRBV20-1 and J usage is TRBJ2-1, with D possibly TRBD2 on 5 matching bases. Germline CDR1 reads DFQATT; CDR2 reads SNEGSKA (reference sequence). The CDR3 spans 13 residues. Deletions cut 6 bases from V and 8 bases from J, with 17 bases between. CDR3 sequence reads: CSALLTRVDEQFF. CDR3 sequence (DNA): TGCAGTGCCCTACTAACTAGAGTCGATGAGCAGTTCTTC.

The V call is TRBV4-3, the J call TRBJ2-4, with D perhaps matching TRBD1 (6 bases). The germline V gene encodes CDR1 LGHNA and CDR2 YSLEER. V gave up 3 bases and J gave up 8 bases, with 23 bases separating them. There are 17 residues in the CDR3. The DNA of the CDR3 is TGCGCCAGCAGCCATGATGCCGCAGGGGCTCACGCCGACATTCAGTACTTC. Translation gives CASSHDAAGAHADIQYF.

This chain connects TRBV6-2 or TRBV6-3 to TRBJ1-5; possible D gene TRBD1, 6 bases. Germline lookup yields CDR1 MNHEY and CDR2 SVGEGT. The CDR3 runs to 16 residues. The V gene lost 0 bases and the J gene lost 3 bases, with 12 bases spanning the gap. The CDR3, as DNA: TGTGCCAGCAGTTACTCGGGGGGGGCCCCCAATCAGCCCCAGCATTTT. Amino acids: CASSYSGGAPNQPQHF.

This clonotype was seen ten or more times. This chain uses TRBV4-3 with TRBJ2-5, with D tentatively TRBD2 (6 bases). There are 16 residues in the CDR3. V was clipped by 0 bases and J by 1 base, with 12 bases between them. Germline CDR1 and CDR2: LGHNA and YSLEER. CDR3 sequence: CASSQETIGGQETQYF. The CDR3 nucleotides read TGCGCCAGCAGCCAAGAGACGATCGGGGGCCAAGAGACCCAGTACTTC.

This clonotype was recorded a few times. This sequence joins TRBV20-1 and TRBJ2-7, with 7 bases fitting TRBD2. This CDR3 contains 19 residues. The V and J ends lost 0 bases and 4 bases, in that order; junction bases with no gene match: 21. Germline-derived CDR1 and CDR2 are DFQATT and SNEGSKA (reference sequence). As DNA, the CDR3 is TGCAGTGCTAGAGAGACCCGGGACTATCCCAGCGGTGCCGTTTACGAGCAGTACTTC. Encoded protein: CSARETRDYPSGAVYEQYF.

This clonotype was seen repeatedly, ten times or more. The chain combines TRBV20-1 with TRBJ2-5, with 7 positions matching TRBD2. This CDR3 is built from 15 residues. Unmatched junction bases numbered 14, after V lost 5 bases and J lost 5 bases. The germline CDR1 and CDR2 sequences are DFQATT and SNEGSKA (reference sequence). CDR3 coding DNA: TGCAGTGCTCTCCCCGAACTAGCGAGTTACGAGACCCAGTACTTC. It yields the protein CSALPELASYETQYF.

This clonotype was found many times. The genes are TRBV5-6 and TRBJ2-7; D is tentatively TRBD1 or TRBD2 (5 bases each). The CDR3 length is 13 residues. CDR1 and CDR2 (germline): SGHDT, YYEEEE. V was shortened by 4 bases and J by 1 base, with 9 bases between the two germline ends. As DNA, the CDR3 is TGTGCCAGCAGCAGGGACGGATCCTACGAGCAGTACTTC. Translated, it gives CASSRDGSYEQYF.

This clonotype was seen at least ten times. The J gene is TRBJ2-5, the V gene TRBV18; no definite D call. There are 15 residues in the CDR3. CDR1 and CDR2 (germline): KGHSH, LQKENI. Trimming cost V 0 bases and J 0 bases, with 8 bases left between them. As DNA, the CDR3 is TGTGCCAGCTCACCACCAGAAGCGTACCAAGAGACCCAGTACTTC. This codes for CASSPPEAYQETQYF.

The genes are TRBV28 and TRBJ2-4; tentatively, D is TRBD1 or TRBD2 (6 bases each). Germline CDR1 reads MDHEN; CDR2 reads SYDVKM. The CDR3 has 15 residues. With 5 bases removed from V and 4 bases from J, the gap between germline ends came to 15 bases. The CDR3 DNA follows: TGTGCCAGCAGTCCGGGGGACAACACAAAAAACATTCAGTACTTC. It is translated as CASSPGDNTKNIQYF.

This clonotype appeared many times. The chain combines TRBV7-9 with TRBJ2-1; TRBD2 is a possible D gene (6 bases). Per germline, CDR1 SEHNR and CDR2 FQNEAQ (reference sequence). The CDR3 contains 11 residues. V shed 5 bases and J shed 13 bases, with 12 bases lying between them. CDR3 sequence reads: CASSPGLEQFF. CDR3 DNA sequence: TGTGCCAGCAGCCCGGGACTCGAACAGTTCTTC.

This clonotype was detected ten times or more. The rearrangement uses TRBV6-1 and TRBJ2-3, with a weak D call TRBD2 (5 bases). The CDR3 sequence is 15 residues long. CDR1 and CDR2 (germline): MNHNS, SASEGT. V lost 7 bases to trimming and J lost 0 bases, with 14 bases between them. The CDR3 DNA sequence: TGTGCCAGCACTCTAAGCGGAGCTAGCACAGATACGCAGTATTTT. It specifies CASTLSGASTDTQYF.

This clonotype turned up a few times. J is TRBJ2-1 and V is TRBV6-1; 15 bases fit TRBD2. V trimming: 5 bases; J trimming: 2 bases; junction bases outside the gene matches: 7. Germline CDR1 reads MNHNS; CDR2 reads SASEGT. CDR3 length: 18 amino acids. The CDR3 region has the DNA TGTGCCAGCAGTACCGGACTAGCGGGAGGGCCAACCTACAATGAGCAGTTCTTC. Its protein product is CASSTGLAGGPTYNEQFF.

The CDR3, as DNA: TGTGCCAGCAGCCCAGACCGGGACAAGGGGTCCGGGGAGCTGTTTTTT. This gives the protein CASSPDRDKGSGELFF. The chain uses TRBV4-2 and TRBJ2-2; tentatively, D is TRBD1 (6 bases). V was cut by 4 bases and J by 6 bases, with 18 bases left in between. CDR3 size: 16 residues. CDR1 is LGHNA and CDR2 is YNFKEQ in the germline V gene.

At least ten counts were recorded for this clonotype. The rearrangement links TRBV2 to TRBJ2-5; D ambiguous. This CDR3 has 11 amino acids. With 9 bases removed from V and 1 base from J, the gap between germline ends came to 6 bases. The germline V gene encodes CDR1 SNHLY and CDR2 FYNNEI. The CDR3 DNA follows: TGTGCCAGACAAATCCAAGAGACCCAGTACTTC. Translating gives CARQIQETQYF.

Many counts were recorded for this clonotype. The CDR3 region has the DNA TGTGCCAGCAGTATGAATGGACAGGTGGGCAATGAGCAGTTCTTC. It specifies CASSMNGQVGNEQFF. The chain employs TRBV12-3 or TRBV12-4 and TRBJ2-1; 7 positions match TRBD1. Trimming at V came to 5 bases and at J to 6 bases, leaving 10 bases not matched to a gene. CDR3 size: 15 residues.

This clonotype has ten or more counts. The rearrangement uses TRBV7-2 and TRBJ2-3, with no clear D. Germline CDR1 reads SGHTA; CDR2 reads FQGNSA. V was trimmed by 4 bases and J by 5 bases, leaving 13 bases between them. The CDR3 extends over 14 amino acids. The chain's CDR3 is CASSSWAFIDTQYF. CDR3 sequence (DNA): TGTGCCAGCAGCTCATGGGCCTTTATAGATACGCAGTATTTT.

In the case of this clonotype: No conserved phenylalanine or tryptophan is present at the end of the CDR3, so a read error is the likely explanation. The chain carries TRBV7-8 and TRBJ2-7; 9 nucleotides match TRBD1. Germline-derived CDR1 and CDR2 are SGHVS and FQNEAQ. This CDR3 has 14 residues. Trimming at V came to 5 bases and at J to 0 bases, leaving 2 bases not matched to a gene. In nucleotides, the CDR3 is TGTGCCAGCAGCGGGACAGGGAGCTCCTACGAGCAGTACCTC. Encoded protein: CASSGTGSSYEQYL.

This clonotype came up a few times. This sequence joins TRBV28 and TRBJ2-7, with a possible D match to TRBD1 (6 bases). The CDR3 totals 15 residues. Germline CDR1 reads MDHEN; CDR2 reads SYDVKM. V was shortened by 6 bases and J by 2 bases, with 17 bases between the two germline ends. The DNA for the CDR3 is TGTGCCAGCAGAACTCAGGGGTTTGGCACCTACGAGCAGTACTTC. This encodes CASRTQGFGTYEQYF.

Turning to this clonotype: Given a much more abundant clone one base away, this may be a read error. The rearrangement uses TRBV7-3 and TRBJ1-5; D might be TRBD1 (5 bases). V was pared by 7 bases and J by 9 bases, with 16 bases between. The CDR3 sequence is 13 residues long. CDR1 and CDR2 from the germline V gene are SGHTA and FQGTGA. The CDR3 spells CASTSRAFGPQHF. The DNA for the CDR3 is TGTGCCAGCACCTCCAGGGCATTCGGGCCCCAGCATTTT.

This clonotype has at least ten counts. The chain recombines TRBV5-1 with TRBJ1-6; the D gene is possibly TRBD1 (6 bases). Germline CDR1 and CDR2: SGHRS and YFSETQ. This CDR3 spans 17 amino acids. The V end was cut by 4 bases, the J end by 3 bases, with 17 bases between. This CDR3 reads CASSLFQGIDYNSPLHF. The CDR3 nucleotides read TGCGCCAGCAGCCTGTTTCAGGGGATCGACTATAATTCACCCCTCCACTTT.

The CDR3 DNA is TGTGCCAGCAGCTTATGGGGGGGGGCACTAGGGAGGAACACTGAAGCTTTCTTT. Amino acid sequence: CASSLWGGALGRNTEAFF. The chain uses TRBV11-2 and TRBJ1-1; perhaps TRBD1 as D (6 bases). The CDR3 spans 18 residues. Germline loops: CDR1 SGHAT, CDR2 FQNNGV. The V end was cut by 2 bases, the J end by 1 base, with 20 bases between. Drawing the rest from reference TRBV11-2 and TRBJ1-1, the complete variable domain is EAGVAQSPRYKIIEKRQSVAFWCNPISGHATLYWYQQILGQGPKLLIQFQNNGVVDDSQLPKDRFSAERLKGVDSTLKIQPAKLEDSAVYLCASSLWGGALGRNTEAFFGQGTRLTVV.

The sample holds many counts of this clonotype. The rearrangement uses TRBV28 and TRBJ2-4; 7 positions match TRBD2. J lost 1 base, V lost 6 bases, and 3 bases had no gene match. From germline, CDR1 is MDHEN and CDR2 SYDVKM. This CDR3 comprises 14 residues. CDR3 residues: CASRDGGAKNIQYF. For the CDR3, the DNA is TGTGCCAGCAGAGACGGGGGGGCCAAAAACATTCAGTACTTC.

This clonotype occurred many times. J is TRBJ2-7 and V is TRBV7-2; D remains unclear. Trimming took 0 bases from V and 4 from J, leaving 10 bases between them. CDR3 length equals 14 residues. Germline V gene lookup returns CDR1 SGHTA and CDR2 FQGNSA. In nucleotides, the CDR3 is TGTGCCAGCAGCTTAGCCAGGAGTCCTTACGAGCAGTACTTC. It encodes CASSLARSPYEQYF.

This clonotype came up many times. This rearrangement joins TRBV7-2 to TRBJ1-2, with no clear D. Germline V gene data show CDR1 as SGHTA and CDR2 as FQGNSA. Between the trimmed V and J ends, which lost 5 bases and 4 bases, there was a span of 11 bases. The length of the CDR3 is 13 residues. The CDR3 region is CASSPDFFYGYTF. Here the CDR3 DNA reads TGTGCCAGCAGCCCGGACTTCTTCTATGGCTACACCTTC. Using reference TRBV7-2 and TRBJ1-2 for the parts outside the CDR3, the full variable domain is GAGVSQSPSNKVTEKGKDVELRCDPISGHTALYWYRQSLGQGLEFLIYFQGNSAPDKSGLPSDRFSAERTGGSVSTLTIQRTQQEDSAVYLCASSPDFFYGYTFGSGTRLTVV.

The table lists this clonotype with a few counts. The chain has TRBV29-1 and TRBJ2-7, with D hard to call. CDR1 is SQVTM and CDR2 is ANQGSEA in the germline V gene. The V and J ends lost 2 bases and 6 bases respectively, with 23 bases between them. The CDR3 runs to 16 residues. The CDR3 DNA reads as TGCAGCGTTGAAATGATCGGGTCCCGACCGTATCCCGAGCAGTACTTC. Residues: CSVEMIGSRPYPEQYF.

The chain couples TRBV12-3 or TRBV12-4 to TRBJ2-2, with D unresolved. The CDR3 totals 15 residues. Trimming cost V 3 bases and J 4 bases, with 12 bases left between them. Here the CDR3 reads CASSFSFHLTGELFF. The CDR3 DNA is TGTGCCAGCAGTTTCAGCTTCCACCTCACCGGGGAGCTGTTTTTT.